These 17 T cell receptor beta chains share one sample of origin, sequenced in a study of cytomegalovirus exposure and HLA in healthy donors. Researchers ran the PCR with 60 Vbeta and 13 Jbeta primers. Here immunoSEQ multiplex PCR was the method, and the copy in TCRdb shows in-frame clones only, minus some. The repertoire includes approximately 160,000 clones, more than 60% of them detected once, and approximately 1.5% sits in the top ten. Material: PBMCs. Receptors were obtained from a woman in her thirties in good health and CMV-seropositive.

The chain uses TRBV11-2 and TRBJ1-5; D gene unclear. The V gene lost 0 bases and the J gene lost 0 bases, with 6 bases spanning the gap. There are 15 residues in the CDR3. Germline V lookup: CDR1 SGHAT, CDR2 FQNNGV. The CDR3 DNA follows: TGTGCCAGCAGCTTAGACACCTATAGCAATCAGCCCCAGCATTTT. Its translation: CASSLDTYSNQPQHF.

V is TRBV11-1 and J is TRBJ2-1, with TRBD2 identical over 9 bases. Germline V gene data show CDR1 as SGHAT and CDR2 as FQDESV (reference sequence). This CDR3 is 15 amino acids long. The trim removed 5 bases at V and 3 bases at J, leaving 5 bases unmatched. This CDR3 is CASSILAGNYNEQFF. The CDR3 DNA is TGTGCCAGCAGCATACTAGCGGGTAACTACAATGAGCAGTTCTTC.

J is TRBJ2-7 and V is TRBV2; 13 nucleotides agree with TRBD2. The V gene's germline CDR1 is SNHLY and CDR2 FYNNEI. V lost 10 bases to trimming and J lost 5 bases; unmatched junction nucleotides: 11. The CDR3 totals 15 residues. The CDR3 sequence: CAIPGLAGLEDEQYF. The CDR3 DNA reads as TGTGCCATCCCGGGACTAGCGGGATTAGAGGACGAGCAGTACTTC.

This sequence joins TRBV30 and TRBJ1-2, with 9 bases fitting TRBD1. The CDR3 consists of 17 residues. V shed 1 base, J shed 2 bases, and the junction held 11 bases outside the gene matches. Germline assignment: CDR1 GTSNPN and CDR2 SVGIG (reference sequence). CDR3 loop: CAWSGRDRARGNYGYTF. The DNA of the CDR3 is TGTGCCTGGAGTGGCAGGGACAGGGCTCGGGGGAACTATGGCTACACCTTC.

The gene calls are TRBV15 and TRBJ2-7; TRBD2 agrees at 8 bases. V trimming: 2 bases; J trimming: 2 bases; junction bases outside the gene matches: 2. The CDR3 length is 14 residues. The germline V gene has CDR1 LNHNV and CDR2 YYDKDF (reference sequence). The CDR3 DNA reads as TGTGCCACCAGCAGATCGGGACTAGCCTACGAGCAGTACTTC. Translated, it gives CATSRSGLAYEQYF.

The J gene is TRBJ2-5, the V gene TRBV11-3; 14 nucleotides match TRBD2. Germline V lookup: CDR1 SGHNT, CDR2 YENEEA. This CDR3 comprises 17 residues. V shed 5 bases and J 5 bases; nucleotides not matched to a gene: 10. The CDR3 sequence: CASSPEGLAGVGETQYF. Here the CDR3 DNA reads TGTGCCAGCAGCCCAGAGGGACTAGCGGGAGTCGGGGAGACCCAGTACTTC.

The chain is built from TRBV11-3 and TRBJ2-5, with D tentatively TRBD2 (5 bases). The germline gives CDR1 SGHNT, CDR2 YENEEA. The CDR3 length is 14 residues. The V and J ends lost 5 bases and 2 bases respectively, with 12 bases between them. CDR3 protein: CASSPRTSQETQYF. CDR3 in DNA: TGTGCCAGCAGCCCCCGGACTTCGCAAGAGACCCAGTACTTC.

This clone turned up a few times. The chain joins TRBV27 to TRBJ2-1, with D maybe TRBD1 (6 bases). The CDR3 is 13 amino acids. V was cut by 6 bases and J by 4 bases, with 10 bases left in between. CDR1 is MNHEY, CDR2 SMNVEV, per germline (reference sequence). CDR3 loop: CASSPGVYNEQFF. The CDR3 DNA follows: TGTGCCAGCAGCCCAGGGGTGTACAATGAGCAGTTCTTC.

This clone has a single count. The chain is built from TRBV7-9 and TRBJ1-5; 10 bases align to TRBD1. Losses at the gene ends were 0 bases for V and 5 bases for J; bases not matched to a gene: 13. CDR1 is SEHNR and CDR2 is FQNEAQ in the germline V gene (reference sequence). The CDR3 runs 19 residues. Here the CDR3 reads CASSLATGGEVRADQPQHF. The CDR3 DNA follows: TGTGCCAGCAGCTTAGCGACAGGGGGCGAGGTCCGGGCAGATCAGCCCCAGCATTTT.

The chain carries TRBV7-6 and TRBJ1-2; D ambiguous. V was cut by 10 bases and J by 0 bases, with 21 bases left in between. The V gene's germline CDR1 is SGHVS and CDR2 FNYEAQ. The CDR3 loop spans 16 amino acids. CDR3 region: CATQKISPSSNYGYTF. As DNA, the CDR3 is TGTGCCACACAAAAGATATCACCCTCCTCTAACTATGGCTACACCTTC.

The rearrangement links TRBV5-6 to TRBJ1-2; D might be TRBD1 (5 bases). Trimming pared 2 bases from V and 6 bases from J, leaving 5 bases between. Germline V lookup: CDR1 SGHDT, CDR2 YYEEEE. The CDR3 runs to 11 residues. The CDR3 is CASSLQDGYTF. For the CDR3, the DNA is TGTGCCAGCAGCTTACAGGATGGCTACACCTTC.

This clone was counted a few times. J is TRBJ1-4 and V is TRBV14, with 9 positions matching TRBD1. J lost 4 bases, V lost 5 bases, and 11 bases had no gene match. Looked up from germline, CDR1 is SGHDN and CDR2 is FVKESK. The CDR3 length is 17 residues. The CDR3: CASSSGTGNLLNEKLFF. CDR3 nucleotide sequence: TGTGCCAGCAGCTCCGGGACAGGGAATCTTCTTAATGAAAAACTGTTTTTT.

V usage is TRBV19 and J usage is TRBJ1-5; tentative D call: TRBD1 (5 bases). CDR1 and CDR2 from the germline V gene are LNHDA and SQIVND (reference sequence). V was shortened by 7 bases and J by 8 bases, with 18 bases between the two germline ends. The CDR3 is 14 amino acids. The CDR3 loop reads CASKGGARGKPQHF. CDR3 coding DNA: TGTGCCAGTAAAGGAGGGGCGAGGGGTAAGCCCCAGCATTTT.

The J gene is TRBJ2-1, the V gene TRBV6-5, with TRBD2 matching over 12 bases. This CDR3 spans 13 amino acids. Germline V gene lookup returns CDR1 MNHEY and CDR2 SVGAGI. V trimming: 8 bases; J trimming: 6 bases; junction bases outside the gene matches: 2. CDR3 sequence reads: CASRLAGANEQFF. The CDR3 bases are TGTGCCAGCCGACTAGCGGGGGCCAATGAGCAGTTCTTC.

This chain uses TRBV4-1 with TRBJ2-1, with D possibly matching TRBD2 (6 bases). The length of the CDR3 is 18 residues. Germline V gene sequence: CDR1 MGHRA, CDR2 YSYEKL. Between the trimmed V and J ends, which lost 4 bases and 4 bases, there was a span of 23 bases. The CDR3 nucleotides are TGCGCCAGCAGCCGATTTCTGACCTGGGACGCGGGGTACAATGAGCAGTTCTTC. As protein: CASSRFLTWDAGYNEQFF.

V is TRBV5-1 and J is TRBJ1-3; D is unclear. Germline lookup yields CDR1 SGHRS and CDR2 YFSETQ. This CDR3 contains 14 residues. V was pared by 1 base and J by 3 bases, with 8 bases between. CDR3 residues: CASSLPGNGNTIYF. The CDR3 DNA is TGCGCCAGCAGCTTGCCGGGGAATGGAAACACCATATATTTT. Full variable domain (outside the CDR3, taken from reference TRBV5-1 and TRBJ1-3): KAGVTQTPRYLIKTRGQQVTLSCSPISGHRSVSWYQQTPGQGLQFLFEYFSETQRNKGNFPGRFSGRQFSNSRSEMNVSTLELGDSALYLCASSLPGNGNTIYFGEGSWLTVV.

The gene calls are TRBV19 and TRBJ1-5, with D possibly TRBD1 on 6 matching bases. Trimming pared 6 bases from V and 0 bases from J, leaving 6 bases between. The CDR3 contains 13 residues. The germline gives CDR1 LNHDA, CDR2 SQIVND (reference sequence). CDR3 protein: CASRTGSNQPQHF. The CDR3 nucleotides read TGTGCCAGTAGGACAGGTAGCAATCAGCCCCAGCATTTT.